These T cell receptor beta chains were read from a single sample in a study of beta chain features in type 1 diabetes. Method: immunoSEQ multiplex PCR; TCRdb's copy keeps in-frame clones and lacks some. The sample carries some 660,000 clones, around 15% recorded once. The specimen was naive CD4+ T cells from blood. The receptor source for this set is a man aged 18-30 years with type 1 diabetes. Both conserved end residues are part of each CDR3. D genes are given only for firm matches. For some rows the clone size is stated as once, few or many, or as a class when expanded; others skip it.

j_call clone_size d_call v_call cdr3_nt cdr3_aa
TRBJ1-2 - TRBD1 TRBV7-2 TGTGCCAGCAGCCCACGGGACAGGGGTCGCTACACCTTC CASSPRDRGRYTF
TRBJ2-7 - - TRBV30 TGTGCCTGGAGTGTTCAGGGGTACGAGCAGTACTTC CAWSVQGYEQYF
TRBJ1-5 - TRBD1 TRBV28 TGTGCCAGCAGCCTAGGGGGCTGGAGCAATCAGCCCCAGCATTTT CASSLGGWSNQPQHF
TRBJ1-1 few - TRBV30 TGTGCCTGGAGTGTTCCCGGGACCGTCTTCACTGAAGCTTTCTTT CAWSVPGTVFTEAFF
TRBJ2-5 - - TRBV30 TGTGCCTGGAGCTACGGGGGCGCGGAGACCCAGTACTTC CAWSYGGAETQYF
TRBJ2-7 once TRBD2 TRBV5-1 TGCGCCAGCAGCTTGGTGACTAGCGGGGTTTCCTACGAGCAGTACTTC CASSLVTSGVSYEQYF
TRBJ1-2 - - TRBV6-5 TGTGCCAGCAGGGAGGAGACAAACTATGGCTACACCTTC CASREETNYGYTF
TRBJ1-1 - TRBD1 TRBV5-1 TGCGCCAGCAGCCGAACGAGCGGGACAGGTTACGAAGCTTTCTTT CASSRTSGTGYEAFF
TRBJ2-3 - TRBD1 TRBV29-1 TGCAGCGGTGGGGACCGAACCGGGACAGCCCTCAGGAATACGCAGTATTTT CSGGDRTGTALRNTQYF
TRBJ2-7 - TRBD1 TRBV6-4 TGTGCCAGCAGTGCCCCAGGACAGGGGGCGAGCTCCTACGAGCAGTACTTC CASSAPGQGASSYEQYF
TRBJ2-3 - - TRBV7-2 TGTGCCAGCAGCTTACGCGGGCCTGGCACAGATACGCAGTATTTT CASSLRGPGTDTQYF
TRBJ2-7 - TRBD1 TRBV4-1 TGCGCCAGCAGCCTCGACAGGGGGCGCCGGGAGCAGTACTTC CASSLDRGRREQYF
TRBJ2-5 - TRBD2 TRBV27 TGTGCCAGCAGTTTCCTAGCGGGGGGGGAAGAGACCCAGTACTTC CASSFLAGGEETQYF
TRBJ1-1 - TRBD1 TRBV5-6 TGTGCCAGCAGCCCTAGACAGGGCCGGGGTTACACTGAAGCTTTCTTT CASSPRQGRGYTEAFF
TRBJ2-7 - - TRBV6-1 TGTGCCAGCAGTGATGACCAGAATTATGCAGGGTCGCATGGCGAGCAGTACTTC CASSDDQNYAGSHGEQYF
TRBJ2-5 - - TRBV30 TGTGCCTGGACCGGAGAACAAGAGACCCAGTACTTC CAWTGEQETQYF
TRBJ2-2 few - TRBV5-1 TGCGCCAGCAGCTTGGGGGCAATTAACACCGGGGAGCTGTTTTTT CASSLGAINTGELFF
TRBJ2-3 - TRBD1 TRBV13 TGTGCCAGCAGCCCTAGACAGGGGTTGGCGCAGTATTTT CASSPRQGLAQYF
TRBJ1-2 - - TRBV5-1 TGCGCCAGCAGAAAGGACCCCTATGGCTACACCTTC CASRKDPYGYTF
TRBJ2-5 few - TRBV30 TGTGCCTGGAGTGTTGCGGAAGAGACCCAGTACTTC CAWSVAEETQYF
TRBJ2-5 few - TRBV29-1 TGCAGCGTTATAGGGCTAGCGCAAGAGACCCAGTACTTC CSVIGLAQETQYF
TRBJ1-2 - - TRBV11-1 TGTGCCAGCAGGAACAGCACATATGGCTACACCTTC CASRNSTYGYTF
TRBJ1-5 few - TRBV28 TGTGCCAGCAGTTCCCCTGACAAGGCCCAGCATTTT CASSSPDKAQHF
TRBJ2-2 few - TRBV28 TGTGCCAGCAGTTTGGGGGGAACGAACACCGGGGAGCTGTTTTTT CASSLGGTNTGELFF
TRBJ2-1 few TRBD1 TRBV5-4 TGTGCCAGCAGCTTCGGGACAGGGACCTACAATGAGCAGTTCTTC CASSFGTGTYNEQFF
TRBJ2-5 - - TRBV30 TGTGCCTGGAAGAGTAGCCAAGAGACCCAGTACTTC CAWKSSQETQYF
TRBJ2-7 few - TRBV4-3 TGCGCCAGCGGGCGGGACTCCCTTAGCGAGCAGTACTTC CASGRDSLSEQYF